This TCR beta chain was captured in a study of T cell responses to AZD1222 COVID-19 vaccine. The CDR3 has 15 amino acids. V lost 0 bases, J lost 6 bases, and 5 bases stayed unmatched. The germline CDR1 and CDR2 sequences are LNHNV and YYDKDF (reference sequence). Of note for this clone: No antigen is known for it.

Study-wide results and caveats: Baseline testing showed seropositivity in only a handful of AZD1222 recipients. Unmutated variant regions are reportedly the target of nearly half of TCRs that are spike-specific.

Clones were sequenced by immunoSEQ multiplex PCR, and TCRdb holds only the in-frame ones, with some missing. The data show about 150,000 clones, 90% seen once. This material consisted of peripheral blood, taken on day 0 of AZD1222 vaccination. The source of this sequence is an adult in good health. The chain couples TRBV15 to TRBJ2-1, with 7 bases aligning to TRBD1. CDR3 sequence: CATSRDRAGGNEQFF. The CDR3 nucleotides read TGTGCCACCAGCAGAGATCGGGCAGGGGGCAATGAGCAGTTCTTC.